This entry describes one T cell receptor (beta chain). Antigen: not known. A junction end diverges from the germline sequence, so it may reflect a read error. This entry is derived from a study of cytomegalovirus exposure and HLA in healthy donors. The overall study: A subsequent analysis reported that the 120 or so validation repertoires were produced on the same platform that had also been used for the roughly 710 first-cohort repertoires. Findings and caveats of the study: The investigators catalogued some 150 TCR beta chains as cytomegalovirus-associated. Rarity characterized most TCR sequences, yet some public TCRs appeared in many donors. The classifier was said to identify cytomegalovirus status with high specificity and sensitivity.

The assay was immunoSEQ multiplex PCR, and TCRdb's table has in-frame clones only and misses some. The table lists under 200,000 clones, just under 90% of them singletons. The CDR3 is 15 amino acids. The V gene's germline CDR1 is SGHRS and CDR2 YFSETQ. The chain combines TRBV5-1 with TRBJ2-1, with TRBD2 matching 11 bases. Sequenced sample: PBMCs. This TCR came from a man aged 18-30 years in good health and CMV-seropositive. The CDR3 here is CASSLGLADHNEQFF. CDR3 sequence (DNA): TGCGCCAGCAGTTTGGGACTAGCGGATCACAATGAGCAGTTCTTC. Supplemented by reference TRBV5-1 and TRBJ2-1, the full variable domain reads KAGVTQTPRYLIKTRGQQVTLSCSPISGHRSVSWYQQTPGQGLQFLFEYFSETQRNKGNFPGRFSGRQFSNSRSEMNVSTLELGDSALYLCASSLGLADHNEQFFGPGTRLTVL.